Shown below are 25 T cell receptor beta chains from a single sample sequenced in a study of T cell responses to AZD1222 COVID-19 vaccine. The repertoire was sequenced with immunoSEQ multiplex PCR; TCRdb's copy has only in-frame clones and lacks some. The sample yields around 120,000 clones, roughly 82% seen once. Sequences were derived from peripheral blood, sampled 28 days after the second AZD1222 dose. Receptor source: an adult who received the AZD1222 COVID-19 vaccine.

The chain recombines TRBV28 with TRBJ1-2; D unresolved. CDR3 length equals 12 residues. V was clipped by 1 base and J by 8 bases, with 8 bases between them. Germline CDR1 MDHEN, CDR2 SYDVKM. CDR3 residues: CASSLSLRGYTF. CDR3 in DNA: TGTGCCAGCAGTTTATCCTTACGAGGCTACACCTTC.

The chain recombines TRBV28 with TRBJ2-7; TRBD1 is a possible D gene (5 bases). The CDR3 totals 13 residues. Trimming stripped 4 bases from V and 6 bases from J, with 13 bases between. Per germline, CDR1 MDHEN and CDR2 SYDVKM. The CDR3 region has the DNA TGTGCCAGCAGTTCTGGGGCAGGCCTCGAGCAGTACTTC. This encodes CASSSGAGLEQYF.

The chain joins TRBV28 to TRBJ1-1; 11 bases are a match to TRBD1. CDR3 length: 16 residues. Trimming at V came to 7 bases and at J to 4 bases, leaving 11 bases not matched to a gene. Germline CDR1 is MDHEN and CDR2 is SYDVKM. The CDR3 region has the DNA TGTGCCAGCACCGCAGGCAGGACAGGGGGCGGCACTGAAGCTTTCTTT. It translates to CASTAGRTGGGTEAFF. Based on the CDR3 plus reference TRBV28 and TRBJ1-1, the full variable domain is DVKVTQSSRYLVKRTGEKVFLECVQDMDHENMFWYRQDPGLGLRLIYFSYDVKMKEKGDIPEGYSVSREKKERFSLILESASTNQTSMYLCASTAGRTGGGTEAFFGQGTRLTVV.

The sample holds one count of this clone. J is TRBJ1-1 and V is TRBV5-1; TRBD1 matches at 10 bases. V lost 4 bases, J lost 2 bases, and 8 bases stayed unmatched. This CDR3 contains 16 residues. The germline V gene has CDR1 SGHRS and CDR2 YFSETQ. The CDR3 nucleotides are TGCGCCAGCAGCCTGGGGAGGGACAGGGGCAACACTGAAGCTTTCTTT. Encoded protein: CASSLGRDRGNTEAFF.

This clone was seen once. This rearrangement joins TRBV2 to TRBJ2-5, with no clear D. This CDR3 comprises 11 residues. The ends were cut back, 9 bases at V and 5 bases at J, with 10 bases in the middle. Per the germline V gene, CDR1 is SNHLY and CDR2 is FYNNEI. The CDR3 reads CASGRLETQYF. CDR3 DNA sequence: TGTGCCAGTGGACGGTTGGAGACCCAGTACTTC.

The genes are TRBV27 and TRBJ1-2; TRBD1 matches at 7 bases. From germline, CDR1 is MNHEY and CDR2 SMNVEV (reference sequence). The CDR3 spans 14 residues. V shed 5 bases, J shed 4 bases, and the junction held 7 bases outside the gene matches. CDR3 in DNA: TGTGCCAGCAGTAAGGGCAGGGGGGGCTATGGCTACACCTTC. This sequence encodes CASSKGRGGYGYTF.

The V call is TRBV19, the J call TRBJ1-5; TRBD1 matches 7 bases. Germline values: CDR1 LNHDA, CDR2 SQIVND (reference sequence). The V gene end was trimmed by 3 bases and the J gene end by 3 bases; junction bases not matched to a gene: 5. The CDR3 consists of 15 residues. The CDR3 coding sequence is TGTGCCAGTAGTATGCTGGGACAGTTCAATCAGCCCCAGCATTTT. Its protein product is CASSMLGQFNQPQHF. Complete variable domain (other parts from reference TRBV19 and TRBJ1-5): DGGITQSPKYLFRKEGQNVTLSCEQNLNHDAMYWYRQDPGQGLRLIYYSQIVNDFQKGDIAEGYSVSREKKESFPLTVTSAQKNPTAFYLCASSMLGQFNQPQHFGDGTRLSIL.

This clone has a count of ten or more. The J gene is TRBJ1-1, the V gene TRBV29-1, with a possible D match to TRBD1 (6 bases). CDR3 length: 13 residues. The ends were cut back, 4 bases at V and 1 base at J, with 10 bases in the middle. The germline CDR1 and CDR2 sequences are SQVTM and ANQGSEA. The CDR3 coding sequence is TGCAGCGTTGCCCAGGGGACGAACACTGAAGCTTTCTTT. Amino acids: CSVAQGTNTEAFF.

The chain has TRBV4-1 and TRBJ1-2; a possible D gene is TRBD1 (5 bases). V shed 1 base and J shed 2 bases, with 5 bases lying between them. Germline CDR1 reads MGHRA; CDR2 reads YSYEKL. The CDR3 runs to 13 residues. CDR3 in DNA: TGCGCCAGCAGCCAAGGGGGGAACTATGGCTACACCTTC. Translating gives CASSQGGNYGYTF.

On this clone itself: Its ends do not fully match the called genes, so a read error is possible. The chain carries TRBV7-7 and TRBJ2-1, with TRBD2 identical over 12 bases. The germline CDR1 and CDR2 sequences are SSHAT and FNYEAQ (reference sequence). The CDR3 has 14 residues. The CDR3 spells CASSLGTSGYEQFF. CDR3 DNA: TGTGCTAGCAGCTTAGGGACTAGCGGGTATGAGCAGTTCTTC. Drawing the rest from reference TRBV7-7 and TRBJ2-1, the complete variable domain is GAGVSQSPRYKVTKRGQDVTLRCDPISSHATLYWYQQALGQGPEFLTYFNYEAQPDKSGLPSDRFSAERPEGSISTLTIQRTEQRDSAMYRCASSLGTSGYEQFFGPGTRLTVL.

This clone was seen a few times. V usage is TRBV9 and J usage is TRBJ1-2; D call uncertain. V was clipped by 4 bases and J by 1 base, with 11 bases between them. The germline V gene encodes CDR1 SGDLS and CDR2 YYNGEE. CDR3 length equals 14 residues. The CDR3 DNA sequence: TGTGCCAGCAGCTCCCGCAGAGATAACTATGGCTACACCTTC. Protein: CASSSRRDNYGYTF.

The chain has TRBV19 and TRBJ1-6; D not resolved. Trimming took off 3 bases at V and 8 bases at J, with 11 bases between the two ends. This CDR3 is 14 amino acids long. Germline V CDR1 and CDR2: LNHDA, SQIVND (reference sequence). The CDR3 here is CASSMGEGDSPLHF. As DNA, the CDR3 is TGTGCCAGTAGTATGGGCGAGGGAGATTCACCCCTCCACTTT.

The chain is built from TRBV4-2 and TRBJ1-5; D not certain. With 0 bases removed from V and 4 bases from J, the gap between germline ends came to 4 bases. Germline values: CDR1 LGHNA, CDR2 YNFKEQ. CDR3 length: 13 residues. The CDR3 protein is CASSQETNQPQHF. The DNA of the CDR3 is TGTGCCAGCAGCCAAGAAACAAATCAGCCCCAGCATTTT.

The rearrangement links TRBV30 to TRBJ1-1; unclear D gene. Trimming left V 4 bases short and J 1 base short, with 10 bases between. Per the germline V gene, CDR1 is GTSNPN and CDR2 is SVGIG (reference sequence). This CDR3 comprises 13 residues. The DNA for the CDR3 is TGTGCCTGGACCAAACAATCGAACACTGAAGCTTTCTTT. This translates into CAWTKQSNTEAFF.

This clone was observed many times. The rearrangement joins TRBV28 to TRBJ2-7, with D possibly matching TRBD2 (7 bases). Trimming stripped 5 bases from V and 2 bases from J, with 16 bases between. This CDR3 spans 15 amino acids. The germline gives CDR1 MDHEN, CDR2 SYDVKM. The CDR3 here is CASSPAAGATYEQYF. DNA for the CDR3: TGTGCCAGCAGTCCGGCCGCGGGGGCCACCTACGAGCAGTACTTC.

This clone has a single count. This chain links TRBV11-2 with TRBJ2-7; D is possibly TRBD2 (5 bases). Germline loops: CDR1 SGHAT, CDR2 FQNNGV. With 3 bases removed from V and 2 bases from J, the gap between germline ends came to 11 bases. The CDR3 spans 14 residues. The CDR3 is CASSFGGGAYEQYF. Here the CDR3 DNA reads TGTGCCAGCAGCTTCGGTGGAGGTGCCTACGAGCAGTACTTC.

The chain links TRBV19 to TRBJ1-1, with D possibly TRBD1 on 6 matching bases. The CDR3 runs to 11 residues. The germline V and J ends were trimmed by 10 bases and 5 bases, with 11 bases remaining between them. Looked up from germline, CDR1 is LNHDA and CDR2 is SQIVND (reference sequence). The CDR3 sequence is CATLQGTEAFF. In DNA form, the CDR3 reads TGTGCCACCCTGCAGGGGACTGAAGCTTTCTTT. Full variable domain (rest looked up from reference TRBV19 and TRBJ1-1): DGGITQSPKYLFRKEGQNVTLSCEQNLNHDAMYWYRQDPGQGLRLIYYSQIVNDFQKGDIAEGYSVSREKKESFPLTVTSAQKNPTAFYLCATLQGTEAFFGQGTRLTVV.

This chain joins TRBV7-2 and TRBJ2-7; TRBD1 agrees at 7 bases. Unmatched junction bases numbered 4, after V lost 5 bases and J lost 3 bases. The germline V gene has CDR1 SGHTA and CDR2 FQGNSA. The CDR3 contains 13 residues. CDR3 sequence: CASSARQGYEQYF. In nucleotides, the CDR3 is TGTGCCAGCAGCGCCCGACAGGGCTACGAGCAGTACTTC.

The chain carries TRBV7-2 and TRBJ2-1; 8 bases agree with TRBD2. The V and J ends lost 5 bases and 10 bases, in that order; junction bases with no gene match: 7. The CDR3 is made up of 13 amino acids. Germline V gene lookup returns CDR1 SGHTA and CDR2 FQGNSA. CDR3 residues: CASSILSGEEQFF. The CDR3 nucleotides read TGTGCCAGCAGCATACTTAGCGGGGAAGAGCAGTTCTTC.

V and J are TRBV3-1 (or the pseudogene TRBV3-2) and TRBJ2-2; D is unresolved. Trimming cost V 0 bases and J 4 bases, with 9 bases left between them. Germline assignment: CDR1 LGHDT and CDR2 YNNKEL (reference sequence). The length of the CDR3 is 15 residues. DNA for the CDR3: TGTGCCAGCAGCCAAGATATATTGGGCACCGGGGAGCTGTTTTTT. Translation: CASSQDILGTGELFF.

The chain uses TRBV24-1 and TRBJ2-3; 14 positions match TRBD2. Germline-derived CDR1 and CDR2 are KGHDR and SFDVKD. V dropped 2 bases and J dropped 4; count of bases not matched to a gene: 7. This CDR3 has 18 amino acids. CDR3: CATSDSRLAGGPADTQYF. CDR3 nucleotides: TGTGCCACCAGTGATTCAAGACTAGCGGGGGGGCCAGCAGATACGCAGTATTTT.

The chain carries TRBV6-5 and TRBJ2-3; D not certain. The length of the CDR3 is 16 residues. Germline loops: CDR1 MNHEY, CDR2 SVGAGI. With 0 bases removed from V and 2 bases from J, the gap between germline ends came to 12 bases. The CDR3 nucleotides read TGTGCCAGCAGTTACTCGATAGGCGGTTACACAGATACGCAGTATTTT. Protein sequence: CASSYSIGGYTDTQYF.

The chain employs TRBV14 and TRBJ2-7; D gene uncertain. The V end lost 5 bases, the J end lost 4 bases, and 15 bases lay between the germline ends. CDR1 and CDR2 (germline): SGHDN, FVKESK. The CDR3 is 14 residues long. CDR3 coding DNA: TGTGCCAGCAGCTCGCCTTTGTGGGCGTACGAGCAGTACTTC. This sequence encodes CASSSPLWAYEQYF.

The chain joins TRBV3-1 (or the pseudogene TRBV3-2) to TRBJ2-1; D ambiguous. Germline V gene lookup returns CDR1 LGHDT and CDR2 YNNKEL (reference sequence). The V gene lost 1 base and the J gene lost 9 bases, with 10 bases spanning the gap. The CDR3 is 13 amino acids. In nucleotides, the CDR3 is TGTGCCAGCAGCCAAGGGGCAAAAGGTGAGCAGTTCTTC. Encoded protein: CASSQGAKGEQFF.

The chain uses TRBV3-1 (or the pseudogene TRBV3-2) and TRBJ2-7, with 13 bases aligning to TRBD2. Germline V gene data show CDR1 as LGHDT and CDR2 as YNNKEL (reference sequence). J was trimmed by 6 bases and V by 4 bases; bases with no gene match: 12. CDR3 length: 17 amino acids. This chain's CDR3 is CASSPRLAGGISAEQYF. For the CDR3, the DNA is TGTGCCAGCAGCCCCCGACTAGCGGGGGGTATATCCGCCGAGCAGTACTTC.